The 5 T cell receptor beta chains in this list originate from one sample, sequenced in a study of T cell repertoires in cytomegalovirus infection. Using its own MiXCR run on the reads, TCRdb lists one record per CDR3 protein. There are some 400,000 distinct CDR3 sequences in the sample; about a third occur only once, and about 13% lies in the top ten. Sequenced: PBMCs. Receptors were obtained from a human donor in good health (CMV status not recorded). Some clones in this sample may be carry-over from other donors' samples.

This CDR3 reads CASSLARGLGTEAFF. CDR3 sequence (DNA): TGTGCCAGCAGTTTAGCCCGGGGGCTGGGCACTGAAGCTTTCTTT. The chain recombines TRBV12-3 or TRBV12-4 with TRBJ1-1; D perhaps matches TRBD1 (6 bases). V was clipped by 0 bases and J by 4 bases, with 12 bases between them. The CDR3 contains 15 residues.

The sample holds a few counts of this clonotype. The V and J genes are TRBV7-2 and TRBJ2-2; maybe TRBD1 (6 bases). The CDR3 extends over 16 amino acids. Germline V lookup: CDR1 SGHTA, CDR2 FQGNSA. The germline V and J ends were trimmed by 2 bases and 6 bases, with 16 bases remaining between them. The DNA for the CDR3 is TGTGCCAGCAGCTTACGTTCAGGGGTTCCCCCCGGGGAGCTGTTTTTT. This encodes CASSLRSGVPPGELFF.

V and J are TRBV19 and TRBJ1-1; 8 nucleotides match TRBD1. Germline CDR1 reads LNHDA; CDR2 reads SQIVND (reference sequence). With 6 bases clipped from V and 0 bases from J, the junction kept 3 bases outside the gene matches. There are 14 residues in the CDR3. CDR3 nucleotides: TGTGCCAGTAGACCGGGACAGGTGAACACTGAAGCTTTCTTT. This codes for CASRPGQVNTEAFF.

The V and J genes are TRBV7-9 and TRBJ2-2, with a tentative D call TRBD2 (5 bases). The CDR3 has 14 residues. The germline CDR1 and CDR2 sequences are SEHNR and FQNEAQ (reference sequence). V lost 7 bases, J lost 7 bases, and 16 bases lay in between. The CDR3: CASKQRGEGGELFF. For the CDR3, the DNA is TGTGCCAGCAAACAACGGGGAGAAGGCGGGGAGCTGTTTTTT.

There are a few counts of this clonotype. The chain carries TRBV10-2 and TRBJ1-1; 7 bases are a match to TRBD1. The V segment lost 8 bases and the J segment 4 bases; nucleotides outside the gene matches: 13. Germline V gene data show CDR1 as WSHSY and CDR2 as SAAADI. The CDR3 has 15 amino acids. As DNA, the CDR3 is TGCGCCAGCTACAGGGGTGGAAGCGTGAGCACTGAAGCTTTCTTT. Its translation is CASYRGGSVSTEAFF.